This T cell receptor beta chain was recovered during a study of response to subunit inactivated influenza vaccine. General study findings and limits: T cells newly recruited by each seasonal influenza vaccination are few, the authors suggested.

Germline CDR1 and CDR2: ENHRY and SYGVKD. V lost 8 bases and J lost 3, with 11 bases in between. The CDR3 has 13 residues. In its sample, this clonotype was seen a few times. Its antigen remains unidentified. TCRdb ran MiXCR on the RT-PCR reads and lists one entry per CDR3 protein. The table shows a few hundred thousand distinct CDR3 sequences, with around a fifth occurring only once. This clonotype originated in a man between 50 and 69 years old who received an inactivated influenza vaccine. This chain links TRBV10-3 with TRBJ1-3; the D gene is possibly TRBD1 (6 bases). The sequencing used PBMCs from blood, collected less than 22 months after vaccination. The CDR3 sequence is CAIGGGLGNTIYF. The CDR3 DNA sequence: TGTGCCATCGGTGGGGGGCTTGGAAACACCATATATTTT.